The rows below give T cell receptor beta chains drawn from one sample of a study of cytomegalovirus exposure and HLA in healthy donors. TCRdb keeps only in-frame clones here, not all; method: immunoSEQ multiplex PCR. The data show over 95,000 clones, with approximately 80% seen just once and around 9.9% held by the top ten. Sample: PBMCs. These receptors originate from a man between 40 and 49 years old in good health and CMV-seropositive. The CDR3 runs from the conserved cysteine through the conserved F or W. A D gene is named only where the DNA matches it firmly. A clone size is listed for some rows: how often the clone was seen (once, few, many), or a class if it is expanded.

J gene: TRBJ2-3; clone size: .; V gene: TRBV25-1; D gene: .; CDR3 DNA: TGTGCCAGCAGTGACCAAAGACAGGACAGCACAGATACGCAGTATTTT; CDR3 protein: CASSDQRQDSTDTQYF
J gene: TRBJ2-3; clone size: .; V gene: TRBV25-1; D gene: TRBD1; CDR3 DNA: TGTGCCAGCAGTCCAGGGACAGGGGACACAGATACGCAGTATTTT; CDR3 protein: CASSPGTGDTDTQYF
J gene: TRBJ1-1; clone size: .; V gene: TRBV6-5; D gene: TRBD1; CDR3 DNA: TGTGCCAGCACAGGGGGCACTGAAGCTTTCTTT; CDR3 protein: CASTGGTEAFF
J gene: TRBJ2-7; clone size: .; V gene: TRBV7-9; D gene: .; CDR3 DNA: TGTGCCAGCAGACACGATTGGCCGGGGGACGGCCACGAGCAGTACTTC; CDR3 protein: CASRHDWPGDGHEQYF
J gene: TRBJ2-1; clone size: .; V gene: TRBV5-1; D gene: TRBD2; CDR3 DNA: TGCGCCAGCAGCTGGACTAGCGGGGGGGCCTACAATGAGCAGTTCTTC; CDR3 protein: CASSWTSGGAYNEQFF
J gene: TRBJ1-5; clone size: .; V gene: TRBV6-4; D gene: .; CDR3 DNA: TGTGCCAGCAGTTACTCGGGGGGAGGGCAGCCCCAGCATTTT; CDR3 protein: CASSYSGGGQPQHF
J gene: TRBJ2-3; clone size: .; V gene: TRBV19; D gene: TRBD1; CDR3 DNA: TGTGCCAGTAGTATACCGGGACAGCGGAGCACAGATACGCAGTATTTT; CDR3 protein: CASSIPGQRSTDTQYF
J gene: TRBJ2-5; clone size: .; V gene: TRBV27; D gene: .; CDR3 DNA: TGTGCCACCCGAAAGAGTCGGGTTCCAGAGACCCAGTACTTC; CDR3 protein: CATRKSRVPETQYF
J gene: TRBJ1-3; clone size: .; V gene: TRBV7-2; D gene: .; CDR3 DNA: TGTGCCAGCAGCTTAATGCAAGGGGTCTCTGGAAACACCATATATTTT; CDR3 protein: CASSLMQGVSGNTIYF
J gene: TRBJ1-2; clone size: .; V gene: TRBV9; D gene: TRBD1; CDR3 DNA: TGTGCCAGCAGCCCAGTAGGACAGGGGCACTATGGCTACACCTTC; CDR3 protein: CASSPVGQGHYGYTF
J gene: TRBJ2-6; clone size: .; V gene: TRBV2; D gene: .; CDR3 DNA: TGTGCCGGAGAATCTGGGGCCAACGGCCTGACTTTC; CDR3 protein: CAGESGANGLTF
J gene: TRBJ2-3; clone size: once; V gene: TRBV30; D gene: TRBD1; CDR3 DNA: TGTGCCTGGAGTGTACGGAGGACAGGGGGCTTGGATACGCAGTATTTT; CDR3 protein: CAWSVRRTGGLDTQYF
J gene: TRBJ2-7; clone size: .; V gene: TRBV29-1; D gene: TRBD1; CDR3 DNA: TGCAGCGTTGTGCCCCTGGACAGGGTCGACGAGCAGTACTTC; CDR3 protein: CSVVPLDRVDEQYF
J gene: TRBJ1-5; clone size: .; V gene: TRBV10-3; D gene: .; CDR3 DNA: TGTGCCATCAGTGAGTTAACAGGGCAAGGTCAGCCCCAGCATTTT; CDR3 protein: CAISELTGQGQPQHF
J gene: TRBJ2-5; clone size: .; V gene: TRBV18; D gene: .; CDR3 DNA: TGTGCCAGCTCACCACATAGTCAGGGCGAGACCCAGTACTTC; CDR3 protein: CASSPHSQGETQYF
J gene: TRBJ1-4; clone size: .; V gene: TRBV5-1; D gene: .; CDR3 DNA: TGCGCCAGCAGCGGACTGGAAGCCGGCGAAAAACTGTTTTTT; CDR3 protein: CASSGLEAGEKLFF
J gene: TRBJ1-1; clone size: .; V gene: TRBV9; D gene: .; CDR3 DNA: TGTGCCAGCAGCGAGTCGGGACTCAAGAACACTGAAGCTTTCTTT; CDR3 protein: CASSESGLKNTEAFF
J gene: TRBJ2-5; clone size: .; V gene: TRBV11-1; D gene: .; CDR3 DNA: TGTGCCAGCAGCCGAAACGCGAAGACCCAGTACTTC; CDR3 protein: CASSRNAKTQYF
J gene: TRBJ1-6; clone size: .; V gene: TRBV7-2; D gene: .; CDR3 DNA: TGTGCCAGCAGCCAGGACAGTAGGTCCCTCCACTTT; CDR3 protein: CASSQDSRSLHF
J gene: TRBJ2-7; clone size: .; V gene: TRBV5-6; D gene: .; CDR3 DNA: TGTGCCAGCAGCTTGGGGCGGAACTCCTACGAGCAGTACTTC; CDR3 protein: CASSLGRNSYEQYF
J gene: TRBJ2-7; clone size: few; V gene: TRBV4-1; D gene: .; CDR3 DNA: TGCGCCAGCAGCCCCCAACTCCGTGAGGAGCAGTACTTC; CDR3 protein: CASSPQLREEQYF
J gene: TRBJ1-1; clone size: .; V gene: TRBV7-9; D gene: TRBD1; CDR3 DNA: TGTGCCAGCAGCCCCACAGGGGGATTTCTTAAGTTAGAAGCTTTCTTT; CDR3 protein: CASSPTGGFLKLEAFF
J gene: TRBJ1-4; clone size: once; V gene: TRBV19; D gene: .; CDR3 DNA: TGTGCCAGTAGTATGTATGGGGGAGGAAAGGAAAAACTGTTTTTT; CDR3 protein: CASSMYGGGKEKLFF
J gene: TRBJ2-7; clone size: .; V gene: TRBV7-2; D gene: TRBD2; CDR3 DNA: TGTGCCAGCAGCTTGTTGCTAGCGGGGGGGCCCTACGAGCAGTACTTC; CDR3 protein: CASSLLLAGGPYEQYF
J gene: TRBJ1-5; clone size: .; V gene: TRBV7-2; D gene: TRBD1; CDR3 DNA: TGTGCCAGCAGCTCACCGTGGGTACCCCAGGGGGATCAGCCCCAGCATTTT; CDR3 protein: CASSSPWVPQGDQPQHF
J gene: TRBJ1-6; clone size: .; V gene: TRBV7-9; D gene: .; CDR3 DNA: TGTGCCAGCAGCCCCCGGGGAAGGGGACAAGATAATTCACCCCTCCACTTT; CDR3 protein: CASSPRGRGQDNSPLHF
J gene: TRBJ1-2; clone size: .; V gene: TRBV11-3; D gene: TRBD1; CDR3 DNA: TGTGCCAGCAGCTTAGACCGGGACAGGGGCTACACCTTC; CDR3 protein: CASSLDRDRGYTF
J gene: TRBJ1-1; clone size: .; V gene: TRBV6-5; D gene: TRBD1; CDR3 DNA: TGTGCCAGCAGATTCGGACAGGCGAACACTGAAGCTTTCTTT; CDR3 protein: CASRFGQANTEAFF
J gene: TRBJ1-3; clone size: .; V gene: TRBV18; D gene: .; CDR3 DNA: TGTGCCAGCTCATATGAATTCGACCTCAGGGCTGGAAACACCATATATTTT; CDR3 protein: CASSYEFDLRAGNTIYF
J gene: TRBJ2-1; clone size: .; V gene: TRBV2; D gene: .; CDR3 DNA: TGTGCCAGCAGCGACAGGCAGTCTTCCTACAATGAGCAGTTCTTC; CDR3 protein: CASSDRQSSYNEQFF
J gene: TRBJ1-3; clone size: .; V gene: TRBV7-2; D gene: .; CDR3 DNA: TGTGCCAGCAGCTCCCGGGAGCCCCGTAACACCATATATTTT; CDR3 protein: CASSSREPRNTIYF
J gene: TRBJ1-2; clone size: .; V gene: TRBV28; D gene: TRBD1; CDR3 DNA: TGTGCCAGCAGAGCAGGGGGGCTTGGCTACACCTTC; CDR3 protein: CASRAGGLGYTF
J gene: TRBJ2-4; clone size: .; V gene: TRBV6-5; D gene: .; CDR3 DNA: TGTGCCAGCAGTTACCGGGCTCTAGGAGGTCAGTACTTC; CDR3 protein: CASSYRALGGQYF
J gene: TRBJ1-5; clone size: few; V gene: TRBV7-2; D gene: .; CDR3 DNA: TGTGCCAGCAGTGTAGCGGGGGAGGGCAATCAGCCCCAGCATTTT; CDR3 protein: CASSVAGEGNQPQHF
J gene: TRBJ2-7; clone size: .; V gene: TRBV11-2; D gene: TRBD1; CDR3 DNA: TGTGCCAGCAGCTCCAACCCGGGACAGGGGTTTGACGAGCAGTACTTC; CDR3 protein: CASSSNPGQGFDEQYF
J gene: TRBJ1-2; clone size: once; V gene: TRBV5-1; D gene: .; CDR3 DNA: TGCGCCAGCAGCACCCTAACAGGGAAATATGGCTACACCTTC; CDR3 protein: CASSTLTGKYGYTF
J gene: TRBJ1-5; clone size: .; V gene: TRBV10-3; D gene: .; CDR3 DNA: TGTGCCATCAGCTACACGGGAGCGGGTCAGCCCCAGCATTTT; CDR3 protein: CAISYTGAGQPQHF
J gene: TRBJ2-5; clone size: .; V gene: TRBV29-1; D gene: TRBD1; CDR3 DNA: TGCAGCGTTTTAAGACAGGGGTTAGAGACCCAGTACTTC; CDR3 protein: CSVLRQGLETQYF
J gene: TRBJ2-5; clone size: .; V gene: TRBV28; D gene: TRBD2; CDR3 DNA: TGTGCCAGCAGAACTAGCGGGGGAACTGAGACCCAGTACTTC; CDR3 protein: CASRTSGGTETQYF
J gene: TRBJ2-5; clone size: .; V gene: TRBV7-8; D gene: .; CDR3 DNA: TGTGCCAGCAGCCAAATAGGAGAGGAGACCCAGTACTTC; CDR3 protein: CASSQIGEETQYF
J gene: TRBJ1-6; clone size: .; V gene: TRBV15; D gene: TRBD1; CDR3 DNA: TGTGCCACCTCGCGCAAAGGGGGCCAGTCACCCCTCCACTTT; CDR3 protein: CATSRKGGQSPLHF
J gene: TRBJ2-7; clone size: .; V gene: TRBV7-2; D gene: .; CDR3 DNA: TGTGCCAGCAGCATGGACTGGTACGAGCAGTACTTC; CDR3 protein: CASSMDWYEQYF
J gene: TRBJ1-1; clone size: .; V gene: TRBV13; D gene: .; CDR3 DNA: TGTGCCAGCAGCTCCACCCGCGGGAGGCTGACTGAAGCTTTCTTT; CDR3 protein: CASSSTRGRLTEAFF
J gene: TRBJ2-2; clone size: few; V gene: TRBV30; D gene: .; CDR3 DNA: TGTGCCTGGAGTGTCCAGGGGAACGGGGAGCTGTTTTTT; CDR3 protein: CAWSVQGNGELFF
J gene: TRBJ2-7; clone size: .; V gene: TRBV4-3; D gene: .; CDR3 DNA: TGCGCCAGCAGCCGAGACGGGAACTCCTACGAGCAGTACTTC; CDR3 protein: CASSRDGNSYEQYF
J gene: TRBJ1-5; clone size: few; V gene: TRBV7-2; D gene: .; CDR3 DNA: TGTGCCAGCAGCCCCCCGGGGGGGAGCAATCAGCCCCAGCATTTT; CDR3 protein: CASSPPGGSNQPQHF
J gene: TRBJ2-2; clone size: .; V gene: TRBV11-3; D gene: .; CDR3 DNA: TGTGCCAGCAGCTCGCCGAGATTGAACACCGGGGAGCTGTTTTTT; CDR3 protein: CASSSPRLNTGELFF
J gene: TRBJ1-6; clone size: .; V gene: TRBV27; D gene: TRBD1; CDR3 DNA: TGTGCCAGCAGTTTACGGAAAAAAAGAGGGGGCGCCTATAATTCACCCCTCCACTTT; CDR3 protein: CASSLRKKRGGAYNSPLHF
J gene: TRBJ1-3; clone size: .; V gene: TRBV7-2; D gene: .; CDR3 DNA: TGTGCCAGCAGCTTAAGGGGAGGGGCGCTCTCTGGAAACACCATATATTTT; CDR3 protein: CASSLRGGALSGNTIYF
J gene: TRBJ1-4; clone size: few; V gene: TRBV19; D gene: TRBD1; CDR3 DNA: TGTGCCAGTAACTGGGGACAGACTAATGAAAAACTGTTTTTT; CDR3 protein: CASNWGQTNEKLFF
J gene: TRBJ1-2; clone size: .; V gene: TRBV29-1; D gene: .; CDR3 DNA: TGCAGCGTCGATAATGACAGGTACAACTATGGCTACACCTTC; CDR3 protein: CSVDNDRYNYGYTF
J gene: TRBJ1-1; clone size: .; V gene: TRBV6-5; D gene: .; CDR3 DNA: TGTGCCAGCAGTTCTAGCAGTGTAGAAAACACTGAAGCTTTCTTT; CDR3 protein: CASSSSSVENTEAFF
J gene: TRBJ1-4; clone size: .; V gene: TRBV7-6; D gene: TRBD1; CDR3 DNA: TGTGCCAGCAGCCCAAGACAGGGGGCTTATGAAAAACTGTTTTTT; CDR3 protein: CASSPRQGAYEKLFF
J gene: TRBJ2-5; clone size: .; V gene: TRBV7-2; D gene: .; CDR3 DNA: TGTGCCAGCAGCTTAGCTTCGCCAGGTTCGTCGGAGACCCAGTACTTC; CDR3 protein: CASSLASPGSSETQYF